These 18 T cell receptor beta chains came from one sample sequenced in a study of T cell repertoires in cytomegalovirus infection. TCRdb ran MiXCR on the reads and lists one entry per CDR3 protein. There are 290,000 or so distinct CDR3 sequences in the sample; about 9.2% occur only once, and around 2.4% lies in the top ten. What was sequenced was PBMCs. Receptors were obtained from a human donor in good health (CMV status not recorded). Some clones in this sample may be carry-over from other donors' samples.

This clonotype has ten or more counts. The chain joins TRBV6-2 or TRBV6-3 to TRBJ2-7; D not resolved. Germline V gene sequence: CDR1 MNHEY, CDR2 SVGEGT. CDR3 size: 15 residues. Trimming shortened V by 0 bases and J by 0 bases, and 9 bases separated the two germline ends. CDR3 in DNA: TGTGCCAGCAGTTACTCGCCACGGAACTCCTACGAGCAGTACGTC. Translated: CASSYSPRNSYEQYV.

This clonotype was picked up many times. The chain joins TRBV7-9 to TRBJ2-2, with D perhaps matching TRBD1 or TRBD2 (5 bases each). V dropped 4 bases and J dropped 3 bases, with 12 bases sitting between them. Germline V CDR1 and CDR2: SEHNR, FQNEAQ (reference sequence). The CDR3 consists of 15 residues. CDR3 sequence: CASSSGAADTGELFF. In DNA, the CDR3 is TGTGCCAGCAGCTCCGGGGCAGCGGACACCGGGGAGCTGTTTTTT.

V and J are TRBV14 and TRBJ2-3; 9 nucleotides agree with TRBD1. The germline V gene encodes CDR1 SGHDN and CDR2 FVKESK. The CDR3 contains 16 residues. V dropped 3 bases and J dropped 3; count of bases not matched to a gene: 7. This CDR3 reads CASSHRGTGRTDTQYF. Written as DNA, the CDR3 is TGTGCCAGCAGCCATCGAGGGACAGGGAGAACAGATACGCAGTATTTT.

The CDR3 nucleotides are TGTGCCACCAGTGATCAGGGAGGGATTGAGCAGTTCTTC. It codes for CATSDQGGIEQFF. The rearrangement uses TRBV24-1 and TRBJ2-1, with 7 positions matching TRBD2. This CDR3 region has 13 residues. Germline V gene data show CDR1 as KGHDR and CDR2 as SFDVKD. With V trimmed by 3 bases and J by 9 bases, 4 bases remained unmatched.

This clonotype was counted many times. The chain couples TRBV12-3 or TRBV12-4 to TRBJ1-5; D perhaps matches TRBD1 (5 bases). Deletions cut 6 bases from V and 3 bases from J, with 18 bases between. This CDR3 contains 16 residues. This chain's CDR3 is CASSRGGGRDNQPQHF. The CDR3 bases are TGTGCCAGCAGCCGCGGGGGGGGTCGGGACAATCAGCCCCAGCATTTT.

Many counts were recorded for this clonotype. The V call is TRBV6-2 or TRBV6-3, the J call TRBJ2-7; a possible D gene is TRBD2 (6 bases). The CDR3 runs to 15 residues. V gave up 6 bases and J gave up 3 bases, with 18 bases separating them. Germline V gene data show CDR1 as MNHEY and CDR2 as SVGEGT. The CDR3, as DNA: TGTGCCAGCAGCCTTCTTTGGGGGGACCACTACGAGCAGTACGTC. It translates to CASSLLWGDHYEQYV.

This clonotype was found many times. This chain uses TRBV6-1 with TRBJ2-3; TRBD1 might be the D (5 bases). Germline values: CDR1 MNHNS, CDR2 SASEGT. The CDR3 runs to 14 residues. V dropped 4 bases and J dropped 2 bases, with 10 bases sitting between them. The CDR3 loop reads CASSVQGPTDTQYF. The CDR3, as DNA: TGTGCCAGCAGTGTCCAGGGTCCCACAGATACGCAGTATTTT.

This clonotype was counted many times. The chain joins TRBV11-1 to TRBJ2-6, with 10 bases that match TRBD1. The V and J ends lost 3 bases and 4 bases, in that order; junction bases with no gene match: 9. The CDR3 totals 18 residues. The germline CDR1 and CDR2 sequences are SGHAT and FQDESV (reference sequence). The CDR3: CASSLKTGGEAGANVLTF. The CDR3 coding sequence is TGTGCCAGCAGCTTGAAGACAGGGGGCGAGGCCGGGGCCAACGTCCTGACTTTC.

The chain combines TRBV20-1 with TRBJ1-6; the D gene is possibly TRBD1 (5 bases). V was clipped by 4 bases and J by 6 bases, with 13 bases between them. Germline CDR1 and CDR2: DFQATT and SNEGSKA (reference sequence). The length of the CDR3 is 14 residues. CDR3 in DNA: TGCAGTGCTACACCGGGACCATCTAATTCACCCCTCCACTTT. Its translation: CSATPGPSNSPLHF.

This chain uses TRBV7-2 with TRBJ2-1; D is perhaps TRBD1 or TRBD2 (6 bases each). The ends were cut back, 7 bases at V and 6 bases at J, with 19 bases in the middle. Per germline, CDR1 SGHTA and CDR2 FQGNSA. The CDR3 spans 15 residues. The CDR3 nucleotides are TGTGCCAGCACCCTCGCCGGGGGCAGTCGCAATGAGCAGTTCTTC. Amino acid sequence: CASTLAGGSRNEQFF.

This clonotype was counted many times. This sequence joins TRBV28 and TRBJ1-5; TRBD1 matches at 9 bases. Germline V CDR1 and CDR2: MDHEN, SYDVKM. V was pared by 5 bases and J by 4 bases, with 9 bases of the junction left unmatched. This CDR3 spans 16 amino acids. As DNA, the CDR3 is TGTGCCAGCAGTCAAACGGGACAGGGTCTGAATCAGCCCCAGCATTTT. Translating gives CASSQTGQGLNQPQHF.

This clonotype was counted ten times or more. The rearrangement uses TRBV2 and TRBJ1-1; D is perhaps TRBD1 (6 bases). Trimming pared 7 bases from V and 4 bases from J, leaving 13 bases between. This CDR3 is built from 13 residues. Germline values: CDR1 SNHLY, CDR2 FYNNEI. In nucleotides, the CDR3 is TGTGCCAGCAAGGAGGGCAGGGGCACTGAAGCTTTCTTT. It encodes CASKEGRGTEAFF.

This clonotype was seen repeatedly, ten times or more. The chain uses TRBV4-2 and TRBJ1-2; maybe TRBD1 (6 bases). This CDR3 has 15 amino acids. The germline V gene encodes CDR1 LGHNA and CDR2 YNFKEQ. The V end was cut by 0 bases, the J end by 4 bases, with 12 bases between. In DNA form, the CDR3 reads TGTGCCAGCAGCCAAGATACGACAGGCAGCTATGGCTACACCTTC. This gives the protein CASSQDTTGSYGYTF.

Many counts were recorded for this clonotype. CDR3 residues: CASSATAKNSPLHF. The CDR3 nucleotides read TGTGCCAGCAGCGCGACAGCGAAGAATTCACCCCTCCACTTT. V is TRBV7-9 and J is TRBJ1-6, with a weak D call TRBD1 (5 bases). The CDR3 spans 14 residues. Per the germline V gene, CDR1 is SEHNR and CDR2 is FQNEAQ (reference sequence). V lost 5 bases to trimming and J lost 7 bases, with 12 bases between them.

Details on this clonotype: This may be a read error, as it is one base from a much larger clone. J is TRBJ2-3 and V is TRBV18, with D unresolved. The CDR3 has 15 amino acids. Germline V gene lookup returns CDR1 KGHSH and CDR2 LQKENI. CDR3 in amino acids: CASSPSSASTDTLYF. DNA for the CDR3: TGTGCCAGCTCACCCTCTTCGGCGAGCACAGATACGCTGTATTTT.

This clonotype was counted ten times or more. In nucleotides, the CDR3 is TGTGCCAGCAGTTACCTCGAGCGGTCGGGAGAGACCCAGTACTTC. It is translated as CASSYLERSGETQYF. The chain links TRBV6-6 to TRBJ2-5; D is perhaps TRBD2 (5 bases). CDR1 MNHNY and CDR2 SVGAGI come from the germline V gene (reference sequence). This CDR3 comprises 15 residues. V was cut by 2 bases and J by 4 bases, with 14 bases left in between.

In its sample, this clonotype was seen many times. The rearrangement uses TRBV11-2 and TRBJ1-6; D ambiguous. The CDR3 consists of 15 residues. Germline V lookup: CDR1 SGHAT, CDR2 FQNNGV. With 5 bases removed from V and 2 bases from J, the gap between germline ends came to 10 bases. The CDR3 sequence is CASSDRRAYNSPLHF. CDR3 DNA sequence: TGTGCCAGCAGCGATAGAAGAGCCTATAATTCACCCCTCCACTTT.

This clonotype was counted many times. This sequence joins TRBV7-8 and TRBJ2-3, with D unresolved. Trimming pared 5 bases from V and 0 bases from J, leaving 12 bases between. The CDR3 extends over 15 amino acids. CDR1 and CDR2 from the germline V gene are SGHVS and FQNEAQ. CDR3 amino acids: CASSRRHQSTDTQYF. CDR3 DNA sequence: TGTGCCAGCAGCCGAAGGCACCAAAGCACAGATACGCAGTATTTT.